The following is a TCR beta chain sequence with its context. No antigen is known for it. The data derive from a study of cytomegalovirus exposure and HLA in healthy donors. Overall study context: When 350 to 400 donors were genotyped, roughly 80% of them were found to fall in the Caucasian-associated ancestry cluster. Study-level findings and limits: When the data were analyzed later, several of the most significant clusters appeared to be linked to common viral pathogens. The HLA-A and HLA-B alleles of most subjects were reportedly predicted accurately from TCR beta sequences. Some highly shared sequence variants likely arose as a pipeline artifact.

Germline loops: CDR1 SEHNR, CDR2 FQNEAQ (reference sequence). V lost 9 bases and J 0 bases, leaving 15 bases between the germline ends. This CDR3 is built from 15 residues. Primers for the PCR totalled 60 Vbeta and 13 Jbeta. Profiled with immunoSEQ multiplex PCR; TCRdb holds only in-frame clones, not every one. The sample holds 110,000 to 150,000 clones, approximately 84% seen once. This TCR came from a woman between 40 and 50 years old in good health and CMV-seronegative. Sequences were obtained from PBMCs. This chain joins TRBV7-9 and TRBJ2-1, with D perhaps TRBD2 (7 bases). The CDR3: CASTGGGSSYNEQFF. Here the CDR3 DNA reads TGTGCCAGTACGGGGGGCGGGAGCTCCTACAATGAGCAGTTCTTC.